This TCR beta chain originates from a study of graft-versus-host responses after intestinal transplantation. Turning to this clone: Its matching antigen is unknown.

TCRdb's table, derived via immunoSEQ multiplex PCR, lists solely in-frame clones and lacks some. The sample yields over 100,000 clones, 85% to 95% seen once. The CDR3 contains 11 residues. V lost 10 bases to trimming and J lost 12 bases, with 16 bases between them. Germline V gene sequence: CDR1 ENHRY, CDR2 SYGVKD. This TCR was recovered from a human donor who received an intestinal transplant. V is TRBV10-3 and J is TRBJ2-1; a weak D match, TRBD2 (5 bases). Material: unstimulated CD8+ T cells sorted from spleen or lymph node cells, obtained before intestinal transplant. The CDR3 sequence is CATEDSLAQFF. CDR3 nucleotide sequence: TGTGCCACCGAGGATAGCCTAGCGCAGTTCTTC.